This record covers a single T cell receptor beta chain. This entry belongs to a study of shared clonotypes between healthy human individuals. Germline V CDR1 and CDR2: SEHNR, FQNEAQ (reference sequence). The CDR3 totals 15 residues. V lost 6 bases, J lost 5 bases, and 9 bases stayed unmatched. Data came from immunoSEQ multiplex PCR; TCRdb stores just in-frame clones and leaves some out. This table holds a few million clones, around nine tenths found once. The genes are TRBV7-9 and TRBJ2-5; 10 nucleotides agree with TRBD2. The receptor comes from a man between 18 and 35 years old in good health. The sequencing sample was made of naive CD4+ T cells sorted from blood. The subset was: CD45RA+ positively selected. The CDR3 DNA sequence: TGTGCCAGCAGTCGAACTAGCGGGGTCGGGGAGACCCAGTACTTC. It is translated as CASSRTSGVGETQYF. The full variable domain, completed using reference TRBV7-9 and TRBJ2-5, is DTGVSQNPRHKITKRGQNVTFRCDPISEHNRLYWYRQTLGQGPEFLTYFQNEAQLEKSRLLSDRFSAERPKGSFSTLEIQRTEQGDSAMYLCASSRTSGVGETQYFGPGTRLLVL.